Below are 20 T cell receptor beta chains sequenced from a single sample in a study of identical twins listed by TCRdb under 2016. Library preparation used 5' RACE. The run used an Illumina HiSeq 2000. TCRdb reworked the public reads: Q25 trimming with fastp, MiXCR clone assembly, productive beta chains retained. Each CDR3 protein appears once, grouped with its most common genes and DNA. Across this sample there are 1.5 million to 2 million distinct CDR3 sequences, with 25% to 35% seen only once. The top ten clones comprise around 0.25% of the sample. Sequenced input: cord blood. Receptors were obtained from a newborn girl in good health.

This chain joins TRBV29-1 and TRBJ2-5, with D perhaps matching TRBD1 (6 bases). Trimming shortened V by 7 bases and J by 11 bases, and 26 bases separated the two germline ends. The length of the CDR3 is 14 residues. From germline, CDR1 is SQVTM and CDR2 ANQGSEA. The CDR3 here is CSAPPGTISYGQYF. CDR3 DNA: TGCAGCGCCCCCCCCGGGACAATCTCCTACGGGCAGTACTTC. Based on the CDR3 plus reference TRBV29-1 and TRBJ2-5, the full variable domain is SAVISQKPSRDICQRGTSLTIQCQVDSQVTMMFWYRQQPGQSLTLIATANQGSEATYESGFVIDKFPISRPNLTFSTLTVSNMSPEDSSIYLCSAPPGTISYGQYFGPGTRLLVL.

This clonotype showed up just once. The J gene is TRBJ1-1, the V gene TRBV20-1; D might be TRBD1 (6 bases). The germline V gene encodes CDR1 DFQATT and CDR2 SNEGSKA (reference sequence). The V end was cut by 5 bases, the J end by 4 bases, with 20 bases between. The CDR3 is 15 amino acids. CDR3 in DNA: TGCAGTGCTCGTGAGGGGGTTCCTATGGGCACTGAAGCTTTCTTT. Translation gives CSAREGVPMGTEAFF.

This clonotype was counted only a few times. In nucleotides, the CDR3 is TGCAGTGCTAAACGGAAGGGGTTCCTTGACTCACCCCTCCACTTT. Its protein product is CSAKRKGFLDSPLHF. The genes are TRBV20-1 and TRBJ1-6; D is perhaps TRBD1 (5 bases). Deletions cut 4 bases from V and 10 bases from J, with 20 bases between. The CDR3 consists of 15 residues. Germline V gives CDR1 DFQATT, CDR2 SNEGSKA (reference sequence).

The J gene is TRBJ2-5, the V gene TRBV3-1; 8 bases agree with TRBD2. The tail of the sequence fits TRBJ2-7 better, so the J call may be wrong. This CDR3 is built from 15 residues. The V gene's germline CDR1 is LGHDT and CDR2 YNNKEL (reference sequence). CDR3 coding DNA: TGTGCCAGCAGCCGAGTTAGCGGGGTTGGTTACGAGCAGTACTTC. Residues: CASSRVSGVGYEQYF.

The chain uses TRBV6-1 and TRBJ1-4; no clear D. Germline values: CDR1 MNHNS, CDR2 SASEGT. Trimming stripped 2 bases from V and 6 bases from J, with 13 bases between. The CDR3 consists of 15 residues. The CDR3 DNA follows: TGTGCCAGCAGTGAAAGGTACAGCGCTTATGAAAAACTGTTTTTT. Amino acids: CASSERYSAYEKLFF.

V gene TRBV29-1 combines with J gene TRBJ2-7; 11 nucleotides align to TRBD1. V lost 7 bases to trimming and J lost 7 bases; unmatched junction nucleotides: 12. The germline gives CDR1 SQVTM, CDR2 ANQGSEA. CDR3 size: 14 residues. The CDR3 loop is CSGRTGGIYNEQYF. CDR3 sequence (DNA): TGCAGCGGCAGGACAGGGGGCATTTACAATGAGCAGTACTTC.

This clonotype was observed a handful of times. The chain uses TRBV15 and TRBJ2-7; 12 bases match TRBD2. The CDR3 totals 16 residues. From germline, CDR1 is LNHNV and CDR2 YYDKDF (reference sequence). V was pared by 1 base and J by 2 bases, with 3 bases of the junction left unmatched. The CDR3 protein is CATSRGSSGRAYEQYF. For the CDR3, the DNA is TGTGCCACCAGCAGAGGTTCTAGCGGGAGGGCCTACGAGCAGTACTTC.

The chain recombines TRBV28 with TRBJ2-4; 7 nucleotides line up with TRBD2. The DNA matches TRBJ2-7 better at its end, which makes the J call doubtful. Germline V gene lookup returns CDR1 MDHEN and CDR2 SYDVKM. The CDR3 totals 12 residues. CDR3 residues: CATRGVDYEQYF. CDR3 nucleotide sequence: TGTGCCACTCGGGGGGTAGACTACGAGCAGTACTTC.

The genes are TRBV5-1 and TRBJ2-1, with 7 nucleotides matching TRBD2. Germline V gene lookup returns CDR1 SGHRS and CDR2 YFSETQ. V lost 1 base, J lost 10 bases, and 11 bases stayed unmatched. This CDR3 region has 15 residues. Here the CDR3 reads CASSLSTSRDYEQFF. In nucleotides, the CDR3 is TGCGCCAGCAGCTTGTCGACTAGCCGGGACTACGAGCAGTTCTTC.

This clonotype was counted between two and nine times. The chain combines TRBV18 with TRBJ2-7; 15 nucleotides align to TRBD2. After removal of 6 bases from V and 5 bases from J, the junction contained 8 bases not matched to a gene. CDR1 KGHSH and CDR2 LQKENI come from the germline V gene. There are 16 residues in the CDR3. The CDR3 DNA is TGTGCCAGCTCCGCACTTGGGACTAGCGGGAGGAACGAGCAGTACTTC. Translated, it gives CASSALGTSGRNEQYF. The full variable domain, rest sourced from reference TRBV18 and TRBJ2-7, is NAGVMQNPRHLVRRRGQEARLRCSPMKGHSHVYWYRQLPEEGLKFMVYLQKENIIDESGMPKERFSAEFPKEGPSILRIQQVVRGDSAAYFCASSALGTSGRNEQYFGPGTRLTVT.

The V and J genes are TRBV6-5 and TRBJ1-4; D may be TRBD1 (5 bases). V lost 2 bases to trimming and J lost 0 bases, with 16 bases between them. CDR1 and CDR2 (germline): MNHEY, SVGAGI. The CDR3 has 18 residues. DNA of the CDR3: TGTGCCAGCAGTTACCCCATGGGGGAGCAGCCAACTAATGAAAAACTGTTTTTT. Translation gives CASSYPMGEQPTNEKLFF.

J is TRBJ2-3 and V is TRBV5-1, with TRBD2 matching over 8 bases. The CDR3 length is 17 residues. V trimming: 7 bases; J trimming: 4 bases; junction bases outside the gene matches: 17. Germline V gene sequence: CDR1 SGHRS, CDR2 YFSETQ. The CDR3 loop is CASELGIVSGVADTQYF. The DNA of the CDR3 is TGCGCCAGCGAATTGGGGATTGTTAGCGGGGTCGCAGATACGCAGTATTTT.

This clonotype has only a few counts. The rearrangement joins TRBV9 to TRBJ2-5; the D gene could be TRBD1 or TRBD2 (5 bases each). Germline V lookup: CDR1 SGDLS, CDR2 YYNGEE. This CDR3 has 14 amino acids. Trimming removed 0 bases at V and 5 bases at J, with 11 bases between. The CDR3 bases are TGTGCCAGCAGCGTAGAAGGGGACGGGGAGACCCAGTACTTC. This gives the protein CASSVEGDGETQYF.

This clonotype was counted between two and nine times. V gene TRBV11-2 combines with J gene TRBJ1-2; TRBD1 is a possible D gene (6 bases). V was clipped by 3 bases and J by 3 bases, with 8 bases between them. Germline V gene sequence: CDR1 SGHAT, CDR2 FQNNGV. This CDR3 spans 13 amino acids. In DNA, the CDR3 is TGTGCCAGCAGCTTTGGGACATACTATGGCTACACCTTC. This codes for CASSFGTYYGYTF.

This clonotype was observed a single time. A far larger clone is one nucleotide away, so this likely arose from a read error. This chain links TRBV12-3 or TRBV12-4 with TRBJ2-3; D not resolved. The CDR3 contains 12 residues. The CDR3 bases are TGTGCCGGCAGTTTACACACAGATACGCAGTATTTT. This gives the protein CAGSLHTDTQYF.

The J gene is TRBJ2-4, the V gene TRBV6-1; 9 nucleotides line up with TRBD2. The CDR3 runs 18 residues. Germline lookup yields CDR1 MNHNS and CDR2 SASEGT. The junction had 18 bases not matched to a gene; V was cut back by 7 bases and J by 5 bases. For the CDR3, the DNA is TGTGCCAGCAACAGACGGACCATAGCGGGAGACGGGCAAAACATTCAGTACTTC. Its protein product is CASNRRTIAGDGQNIQYF.

The rearrangement links TRBV6-6 to TRBJ1-2; a weak D match, TRBD1 (5 bases). Trimming took 11 bases from V and 4 from J, leaving 17 bases between them. The CDR3 is 13 amino acids. Germline V gives CDR1 MNHNY, CDR2 SVGAGI (reference sequence). The CDR3 nucleotides are TGTGCCCGAGGGGCTCTTTTTCCCTATGGCTACACCTTC. Encoded protein: CARGALFPYGYTF.

This clonotype was observed a handful of times. The V call is TRBV4-2, the J call TRBJ2-5; a weak D match, TRBD2 (7 bases). The CDR3 is 15 amino acids. V was pared by 1 base and J by 5 bases, with 14 bases between. CDR1 and CDR2 from the germline V gene are LGHNA and YNFKEQ. CDR3 protein: CASSQGGGAGETQYF. In DNA, the CDR3 is TGTGCCAGCAGCCAAGGAGGGGGGGCCGGGGAGACCCAGTACTTC.

In DNA, the CDR3 is TGTGCCAGCAGTTATGGATGGCATCAGCCCCAGCATTTT. Its translation is CASSYGWHQPQHF. The V and J genes are TRBV6-5 and TRBJ1-5; D not resolved. The CDR3 covers 13 residues. V was trimmed by 3 bases and J by 5 bases, leaving 8 bases between them. Germline CDR1 is MNHEY and CDR2 is SVGAGI.

This clonotype was detected only a few times. V is TRBV2 and J is TRBJ2-1; 8 bases fit TRBD1. Germline V lookup: CDR1 SNHLY, CDR2 FYNNEI. V gave up 3 bases and J gave up 1 base; unmatched junction bases: 5. The CDR3 contains 16 residues. The CDR3 reads CASSDGRGHSYNEQFF. In DNA, the CDR3 is TGTGCCAGCAGTGATGGCAGGGGGCATTCCTACAATGAGCAGTTCTTC.